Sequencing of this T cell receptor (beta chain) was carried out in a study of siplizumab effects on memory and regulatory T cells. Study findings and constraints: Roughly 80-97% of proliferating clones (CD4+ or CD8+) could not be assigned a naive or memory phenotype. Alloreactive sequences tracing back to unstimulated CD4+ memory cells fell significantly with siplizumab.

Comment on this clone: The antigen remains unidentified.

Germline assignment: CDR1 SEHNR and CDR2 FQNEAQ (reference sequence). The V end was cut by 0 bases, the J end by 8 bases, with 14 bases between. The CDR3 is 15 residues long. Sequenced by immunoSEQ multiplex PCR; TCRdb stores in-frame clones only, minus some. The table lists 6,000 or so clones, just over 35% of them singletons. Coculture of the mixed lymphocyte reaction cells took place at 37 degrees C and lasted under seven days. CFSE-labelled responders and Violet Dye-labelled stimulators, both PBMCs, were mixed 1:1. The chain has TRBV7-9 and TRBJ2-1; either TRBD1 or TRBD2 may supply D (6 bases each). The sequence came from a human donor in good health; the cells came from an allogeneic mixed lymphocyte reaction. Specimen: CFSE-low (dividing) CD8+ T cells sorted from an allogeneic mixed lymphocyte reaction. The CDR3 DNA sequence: TGTGCCAGCAGCTTAGCAGGGGGGCGTAGGTATGAGCAGTTCTTC. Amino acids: CASSLAGGRRYEQFF.